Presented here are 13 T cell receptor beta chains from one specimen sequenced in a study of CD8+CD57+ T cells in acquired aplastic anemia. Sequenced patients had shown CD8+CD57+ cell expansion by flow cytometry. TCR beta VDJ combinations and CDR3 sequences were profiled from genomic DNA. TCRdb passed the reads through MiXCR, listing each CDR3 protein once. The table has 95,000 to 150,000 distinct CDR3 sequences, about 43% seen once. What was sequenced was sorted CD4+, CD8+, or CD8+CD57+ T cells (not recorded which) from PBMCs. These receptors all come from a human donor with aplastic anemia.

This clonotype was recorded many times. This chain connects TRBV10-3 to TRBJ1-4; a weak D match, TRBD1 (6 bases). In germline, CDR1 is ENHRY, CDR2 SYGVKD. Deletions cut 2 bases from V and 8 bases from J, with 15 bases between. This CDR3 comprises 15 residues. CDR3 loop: CAISESHRVGEKLFF. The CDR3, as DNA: TGTGCCATCAGTGAGAGTCACAGGGTTGGGGAAAAACTGTTTTTT.

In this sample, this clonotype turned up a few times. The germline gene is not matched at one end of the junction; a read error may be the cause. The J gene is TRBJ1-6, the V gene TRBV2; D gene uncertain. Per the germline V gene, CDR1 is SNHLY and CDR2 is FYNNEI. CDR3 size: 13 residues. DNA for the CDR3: TGTGCCAGCAGTGACAGGAACAATTCGCCCCTCCACTTT. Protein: CASSDRNNSPLHF.

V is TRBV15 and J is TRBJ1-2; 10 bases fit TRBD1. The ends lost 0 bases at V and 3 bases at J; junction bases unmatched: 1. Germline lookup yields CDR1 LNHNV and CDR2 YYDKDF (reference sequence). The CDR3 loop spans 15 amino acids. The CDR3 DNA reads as TGTGCCACCAGCAGAGAGGGACAGGGGCACTATGGCTACACCTTC. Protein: CATSREGQGHYGYTF.

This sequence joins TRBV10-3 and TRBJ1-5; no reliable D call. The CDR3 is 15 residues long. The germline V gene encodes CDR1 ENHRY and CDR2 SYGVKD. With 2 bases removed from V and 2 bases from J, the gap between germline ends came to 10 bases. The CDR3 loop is CAISEPRPGNQPQHF. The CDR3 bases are TGTGCCATCAGTGAGCCGCGACCGGGCAATCAGCCCCAGCATTTT.

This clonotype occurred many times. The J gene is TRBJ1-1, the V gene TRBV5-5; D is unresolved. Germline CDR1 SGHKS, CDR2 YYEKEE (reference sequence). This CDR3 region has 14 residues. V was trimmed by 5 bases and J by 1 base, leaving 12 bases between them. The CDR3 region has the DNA TGTGCCAGCAGTCCGCTGGTCCGGAACACTGAAGCTTTCTTT. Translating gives CASSPLVRNTEAFF.

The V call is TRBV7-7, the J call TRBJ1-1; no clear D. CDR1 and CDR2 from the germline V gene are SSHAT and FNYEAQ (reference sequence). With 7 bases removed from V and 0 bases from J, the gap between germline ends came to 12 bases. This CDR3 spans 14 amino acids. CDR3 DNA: TGTGCCAGCACGAAACCGGGCATGAACACTGAAGCTTTCTTT. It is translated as CASTKPGMNTEAFF.

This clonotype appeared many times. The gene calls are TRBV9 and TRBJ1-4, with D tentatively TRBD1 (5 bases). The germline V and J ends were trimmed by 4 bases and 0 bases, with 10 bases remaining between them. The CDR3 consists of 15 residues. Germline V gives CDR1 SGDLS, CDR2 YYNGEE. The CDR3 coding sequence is TGTGCCAGCAGCCCGCCGGGGCCAACTAATGAAAAACTGTTTTTT. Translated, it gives CASSPPGPTNEKLFF.

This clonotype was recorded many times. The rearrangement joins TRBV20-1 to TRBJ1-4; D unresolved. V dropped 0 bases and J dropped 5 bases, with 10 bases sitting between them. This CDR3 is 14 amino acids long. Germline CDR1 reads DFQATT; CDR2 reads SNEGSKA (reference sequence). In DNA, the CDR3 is TGCAGTGCTAGAGATCCAAAGATCAATGAAAAACTGTTTTTT. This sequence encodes CSARDPKINEKLFF.

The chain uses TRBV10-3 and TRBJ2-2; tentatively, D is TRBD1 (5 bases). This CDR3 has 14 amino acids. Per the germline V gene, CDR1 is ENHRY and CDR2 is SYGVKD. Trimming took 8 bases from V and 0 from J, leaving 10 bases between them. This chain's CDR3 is CAIPGKPNTGELFF. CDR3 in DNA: TGTGCCATCCCAGGGAAACCGAACACCGGGGAGCTGTTTTTT.

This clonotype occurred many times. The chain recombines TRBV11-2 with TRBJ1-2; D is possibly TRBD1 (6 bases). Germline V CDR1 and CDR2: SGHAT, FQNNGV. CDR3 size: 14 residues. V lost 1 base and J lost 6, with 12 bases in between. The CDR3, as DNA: TGTGCCAGCAGCTTAGGGGGGGCGCGAGATGGCTACACCTTC. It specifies CASSLGGARDGYTF.

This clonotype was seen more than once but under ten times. DNA of the CDR3: TGCGCCAGCAGCCAAGATAGTGCGCTACCAGATTCCACCATATATTTT. Its protein product is CASSQDSALPDSTIYF. The chain has TRBV4-3 and TRBJ1-3; D uncertain. V was pared by 0 bases and J by 9 bases, with 18 bases between. Germline V gives CDR1 LGHNA, CDR2 YSLEER. This CDR3 is 16 amino acids long.

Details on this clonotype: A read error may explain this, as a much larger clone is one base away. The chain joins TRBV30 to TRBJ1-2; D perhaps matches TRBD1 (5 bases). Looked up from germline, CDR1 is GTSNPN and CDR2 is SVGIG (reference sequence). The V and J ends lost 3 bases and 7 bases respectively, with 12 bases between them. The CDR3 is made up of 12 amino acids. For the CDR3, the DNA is TGTGCCTGGAGCTCAGGGAAGGGTGGCTACACCTTC. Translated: CAWSSGKGGYTF.

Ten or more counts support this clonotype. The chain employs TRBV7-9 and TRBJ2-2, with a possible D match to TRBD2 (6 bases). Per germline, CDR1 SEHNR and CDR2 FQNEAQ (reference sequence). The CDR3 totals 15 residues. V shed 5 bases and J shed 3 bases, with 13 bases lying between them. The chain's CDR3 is CASSLRDWYTGELFF. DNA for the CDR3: TGTGCCAGCAGCCTTAGGGACTGGTACACCGGGGAGCTGTTTTTT.